This T cell receptor (beta chain) comes out of a study of Graves' ophthalmopathy and Graves' hyperthyroidism. RNA transcripts were the source from which TCR beta CDR3 regions were amplified. RT-PCR with HTBI primers came first, then second-round multiplex PCR. TCRdb processed the multiplex PCR reads anew with MiXCR; each CDR3 protein has one entry. In the table there are over a million distinct CDR3 sequences, about 38% of which are singletons. Patients newly diagnosed with hyperthyroidism, under 2 months' duration, were aged 18 to 65, the study reports. The diagnostic workup employed clinical symptoms, serum thyroxine, TRAb, thyroid ultrasound and orbital computed tomography. Study-level results: Blood repertoires reportedly contained most expanded thyroid clonotypes above 0.001 frequency. Ophthalmopathy was separated from stable hyperthyroidism by a 13-signature model with around 88% sensitivity and roughly 84% specificity.

V lost 0 bases to trimming and J lost 2 bases, with 11 bases between them. CDR3 size: 15 residues. The germline V gene encodes CDR1 LNHNV and CDR2 YYDKDF (reference sequence). On this clonotype: Its antigen is unidentified.

The TCR comes from an adult man with Graves' hyperthyroidism. The gene calls are TRBV15 and TRBJ2-7, with D maybe TRBD1 (6 bases). The material sequenced was peripheral blood or thyroid tissue (not recorded which). CDR3 coding DNA: TGTGCCACCAGCAGAGATATGGACAGAGCCTACGAGCAGTACTTC. It yields the protein CATSRDMDRAYEQYF.